This TCR beta chain was captured by sequencing in a study of T cells in Graves' hyperthyroidism and ophthalmopathy. Study-wide points: Model predictions of ophthalmopathy came a median 6.5 months before onset.

The CDR3 is 14 amino acids. The V gene's germline CDR1 is SEHNR and CDR2 FQNEAQ (reference sequence). Amplified TCR beta CDR3 regions derived from RNA transcripts. With the HTBI primer set, the TCR CDR3 went through a first round of RT-PCR. TCRdb ran MiXCR on the multiplex PCR reads and lists one entry per CDR3 protein. The sample includes roughly 420,000 distinct CDR3 sequences, less than 20% of them seen just once. Stable disease denoted Graves' hyperthyroidism without ophthalmopathy progression within 18 months. Uncontrolled infection, other autoimmune disease, pregnancy or lactation barred patients from enrollment. As for this clonotype: The target antigen is unknown. This may stem from a read error, because a much larger clone lies one nucleotide away.

This receptor was obtained from a woman between 18 and 29 years old with Graves' hyperthyroidism. The chain recombines TRBV7-9 with TRBJ2-5; TRBD2 might be the D (5 bases). The sample taken for sequencing was blood. DNA for the CDR3: TGTGCCAGCAGCTTATCCGGGGTAGGAGAGACCCAGTGCTTC. This codes for CASSLSGVGETQCF.